The next 16 T cell receptor beta chains were all read from a single sample in a study of blood T cell repertoires in COVID-19. The assay was immunoSEQ multiplex PCR, and TCRdb's table has in-frame clones only and misses some. The sample holds around 95,000 clones, 70% to 90% seen once. The sequenced sample consisted of peripheral blood. These receptors all come from a man aged 50 to 59 with active or convalescent COVID-19.

This clone was seen a single time. This chain connects TRBV11-2 to TRBJ2-7; 7 nucleotides align to TRBD2. With 4 bases clipped from V and 5 bases from J, the junction kept 8 bases outside the gene matches. The CDR3 totals 14 residues. Germline CDR1 and CDR2: SGHAT and FQNNGV. This chain's CDR3 is CASSSLGGTHEQYF. The CDR3 coding sequence is TGTGCCAGCAGCTCCTTGGGGGGGACCCACGAGCAGTACTTC. Combining the CDR3 with reference TRBV11-2 and TRBJ2-7 gives the whole variable domain EAGVAQSPRYKIIEKRQSVAFWCNPISGHATLYWYQQILGQGPKLLIQFQNNGVVDDSQLPKDRFSAERLKGVDSTLKIQPAKLEDSAVYLCASSSLGGTHEQYFGPGTRLTVT.

The gene calls are TRBV3-1 (or the pseudogene TRBV3-2) and TRBJ2-2, with 8 bases identical to TRBD1. Per the germline V gene, CDR1 is LGHDT and CDR2 is YNNKEL (reference sequence). V lost 2 bases, J lost 2 bases, and 7 bases stayed unmatched. The CDR3 loop spans 17 amino acids. CDR3: CASSQPAGTGNTGELFF. The CDR3 coding sequence is TGTGCCAGCAGCCAACCTGCCGGGACAGGAAACACCGGGGAGCTGTTTTTT.

CDR3 coding DNA: TGCGCCAGCAGCACCCGGGACAGAACTAGCACAGATACGCAGTATTTT. This encodes CASSTRDRTSTDTQYF. This sequence joins TRBV5-1 and TRBJ2-3, with 7 bases aligning to TRBD1. In germline, CDR1 is SGHRS, CDR2 YFSETQ. CDR3 size: 16 residues. Trimming took 4 bases from V and 0 from J; bases not matched to a gene: 8.

The gene calls are TRBV2 and TRBJ1-1; the D gene is possibly TRBD1 (6 bases). The V end lost 5 bases, the J end lost 8 bases, and 15 bases lay between the germline ends. The CDR3 has 13 residues. Germline CDR1 and CDR2: SNHLY and FYNNEI. The CDR3 bases are TGTGCCAGCAGTAGGAACGGGGGGGCCGAAGCTTTCTTT. Translating gives CASSRNGGAEAFF.

V gene TRBV6-5 combines with J gene TRBJ2-7; D may be TRBD2 (6 bases). CDR1 is MNHEY, CDR2 SVGAGI, per germline. The ends were cut back, 5 bases at V and 2 bases at J, with 13 bases in the middle. The CDR3 is 14 amino acids. CDR3 amino acids: CASSPNRGTYEQYF. The DNA for the CDR3 is TGTGCCAGCAGTCCAAATCGGGGGACCTACGAGCAGTACTTC.

This chain links TRBV27 with TRBJ2-1; 9 bases fit TRBD2. Germline V gene sequence: CDR1 MNHEY, CDR2 SMNVEV (reference sequence). This CDR3 spans 15 amino acids. J was trimmed by 5 bases and V by 2 bases; bases with no gene match: 4. For the CDR3, the DNA is TGTGCCAGCAGTTTAACGCGGGAGGGACACAATGAGCAGTTCTTC. Protein sequence: CASSLTREGHNEQFF.

The gene calls are TRBV19 and TRBJ1-5; TRBD1 agrees at 7 bases. V lost 5 bases to trimming and J lost 3 bases; unmatched junction nucleotides: 7. The CDR3 sequence is 15 residues long. Germline V CDR1 and CDR2: LNHDA, SQIVND (reference sequence). The CDR3 spells CASSPGDSYNQPQHF. The CDR3 coding sequence is TGTGCCAGTAGTCCCGGGGACAGCTACAATCAGCCCCAGCATTTT.

V is TRBV21-1 and J is TRBJ1-2; the D call TRBD1 from the table was never checked on the DNA. TRBV21-1 is recorded as a pseudogene. CDR3 length: 18 residues. DNA of the CDR3: TGTGCCAGCAGCAAAGCGCGTATCGGGCCAGGGTTTAACTATGGCTACACCTTC. This translates into CASSKARIGPGFNYGYTF.

The chain combines TRBV6-5 with TRBJ1-1, with D uncertain. The V end was cut by 5 bases, the J end by 3 bases, with 7 bases between. Per germline, CDR1 MNHEY and CDR2 SVGAGI. This CDR3 is built from 12 residues. This CDR3 reads CASSRRDTEAFF. In DNA form, the CDR3 reads TGTGCCAGCAGTCGCCGGGACACTGAAGCTTTCTTT.

The V call is TRBV6-5, the J call TRBJ2-2, with 8 nucleotides matching TRBD1. Trimming cost V 6 bases and J 4 bases; bases outside gene matches: 4. The CDR3 extends over 14 amino acids. CDR1 and CDR2 from the germline V gene are MNHEY and SVGAGI. DNA for the CDR3: TGTGCCAGCAGAAAGACAGGGGCCACCGGGGAGCTGTTTTTT. The encoded protein is CASRKTGATGELFF.

This clone has a single count. V usage is TRBV18 and J usage is TRBJ1-5; 7 nucleotides line up with TRBD1. Germline-derived CDR1 and CDR2 are KGHSH and LQKENI. V was pared by 5 bases and J by 4 bases, with 11 bases of the junction left unmatched. This CDR3 has 16 residues. The CDR3 here is CASSVDRDPPNQPQHF. CDR3 nucleotide sequence: TGTGCCAGCTCAGTCGACAGGGACCCACCGAATCAGCCCCAGCATTTT.

The gene calls are TRBV24-1 and TRBJ1-6; 7 bases line up with TRBD1. The ends lost 2 bases at V and 6 bases at J; junction bases unmatched: 6. This CDR3 is built from 16 residues. CDR1 and CDR2 (germline): KGHDR, SFDVKD. The CDR3 coding sequence is TGTGCCACCAGTGATTCCCGGGCAGGGGGTAATTCACCCCTCCACTTT. Translated, it gives CATSDSRAGGNSPLHF.

The rearrangement links TRBV12-3 or TRBV12-4 to TRBJ2-3; D ambiguous. V was cut by 1 base and J by 4 bases, with 6 bases left in between. This CDR3 is 13 amino acids long. The CDR3 DNA is TGTGCCAGCAGTTTAGTTCAGGCAGATACGCAGTATTTT. It specifies CASSLVQADTQYF.

V usage is TRBV6-1 and J usage is TRBJ2-7, with 11 bases that match TRBD1. Germline CDR1 reads MNHNS; CDR2 reads SASEGT. This CDR3 is built from 15 residues. V trimming: 3 bases; J trimming: 2 bases; junction bases outside the gene matches: 3. CDR3 amino acids: CASSDGQGAAYEQYF. DNA for the CDR3: TGTGCCAGCAGTGACGGACAGGGGGCGGCCTACGAGCAGTACTTC.

In this sample, this clone turned up once. This chain links TRBV19 with TRBJ1-6; TRBD1 aligns across 7 bases. This CDR3 is built from 13 residues. V shed 5 bases and J 7 bases; nucleotides not matched to a gene: 2. From germline, CDR1 is LNHDA and CDR2 SQIVND (reference sequence). In DNA, the CDR3 is TGTGCCAGTAGTCTACAGGGGAATTCACCCCTCCACTTT. As protein: CASSLQGNSPLHF.

The gene calls are TRBV28 and TRBJ1-5; D is undetermined. Germline CDR1 and CDR2: MDHEN and SYDVKM. V gave up 7 bases and J gave up 6 bases, with 10 bases separating them. The CDR3 runs to 12 residues. CDR3 DNA: TGTGCCAGCAATACGAACAGTCAGCCCCAGCATTTT. Translating gives CASNTNSQPQHF.